These 32 T cell receptor beta chains were all obtained from the same sample, sequenced in a study of human T cells and chemical hapten exposure. As to time point: patch test 1, 2 weeks after DPC sensitization. Treatment noted: therapeutic diphenylcyclopropenone sensitization with weekly scalp DPC. One entry per CDR3 protein, called by TCRdb with MiXCR from the RACE reads. This table holds approximately 80,000 distinct CDR3 sequences, roughly 7.6% found once. Specimen: whole blood, collected in connection with sensitization to the hapten diphenylcyclopropenone (DPC). The receptors were sampled from a woman in her twenties or thirties with alopecia areata. Some clones in this sample may be carry-over from other donors' samples.

There are many counts of this clonotype. For the CDR3, the DNA is TGTGCCAGCAGCCCCAACGACAGGGACCTTTATGGCTACACCTTC. Its protein product is CASSPNDRDLYGYTF. The chain links TRBV6-6 to TRBJ1-2, with 7 bases aligning to TRBD1. The CDR3 has 15 amino acids. The germline V gene encodes CDR1 MNHNY and CDR2 SVGAGI (reference sequence). V lost 6 bases and J lost 5; bases outside the gene matches: 12.

This clonotype was seen ten or more times. The chain combines TRBV6-5 with TRBJ1-6; TRBD1 might be the D (5 bases). V was clipped by 5 bases and J by 8 bases, with 16 bases between them. Germline V gene lookup returns CDR1 MNHEY and CDR2 SVGAGI. This CDR3 has 15 amino acids. DNA of the CDR3: TGTGCCAGCAGTCGGACACCAGGAGGAGATTCACCCCTCCACTTT. Encoded protein: CASSRTPGGDSPLHF.

On this clonotype: A clone one base away is much larger, so this may be a read error. This chain links TRBV5-6 with TRBJ1-1; possible D gene TRBD1, 5 bases. The CDR3 sequence is 13 residues long. Germline V lookup: CDR1 SGHDT, CDR2 YYEEEE. The V gene lost 4 bases and the J gene lost 6 bases, with 13 bases spanning the gap. The CDR3 DNA is TGTGCCAGCAGCCGTGTCAGGGACGCTGAAGCTTTCTTT. Translating gives CASSRVRDAEAFF.

This clonotype was seen at least ten times. The chain uses TRBV10-3 and TRBJ2-7; a weak D match, TRBD1 (6 bases). This CDR3 comprises 13 residues. Germline lookup yields CDR1 ENHRY and CDR2 SYGVKD. The V and J ends lost 10 bases and 1 base respectively, with 14 bases between them. The CDR3 DNA reads as TGTGCCAGCGCCCGGGACAAATCCTACGAGCAGTACTTC. This sequence encodes CASARDKSYEQYF.

This clonotype turned up a few times. This chain joins TRBV3-1 and TRBJ1-6; no firm D call. Per germline, CDR1 LGHDT and CDR2 YNNKEL (reference sequence). Trimming removed 4 bases at V and 2 bases at J, with 9 bases between. The CDR3 length is 15 residues. The CDR3 sequence: CASSLGEAYNSPLHF. The CDR3 bases are TGTGCCAGCAGCCTCGGCGAAGCCTATAATTCACCCCTCCACTTT.

This clonotype came up many times. The chain carries TRBV20-1 and TRBJ2-6, with a possible D match to TRBD2 (5 bases). Trimming removed 4 bases from V and 0 bases from J, with 10 bases in between. Germline loops: CDR1 DFQATT, CDR2 SNEGSKA (reference sequence). This CDR3 region has 15 residues. The CDR3 region has the DNA TGCAGTGCTATTCCCACTAGCTCTGGGGCCAACGTCCTGACTTTC. It is translated as CSAIPTSSGANVLTF.

This clonotype has a handful of counts. J is TRBJ1-3 and V is TRBV20-1; D is ambiguous. V dropped 2 bases and J dropped 0 bases, with 8 bases sitting between them. CDR3 length equals 14 residues. Germline V CDR1 and CDR2: DFQATT, SNEGSKA (reference sequence). CDR3 bases: TGCAGTGCTAGACGACCCAGCTCTGGAAACACCATATATTTT. This codes for CSARRPSSGNTIYF.

This clonotype was counted ten times or more. V and J are TRBV5-1 and TRBJ1-1; TRBD1 might be the D (6 bases). Germline V gene sequence: CDR1 SGHRS, CDR2 YFSETQ. The V end lost 4 bases, the J end lost 1 base, and 17 bases lay between the germline ends. The CDR3 runs to 16 residues. The DNA of the CDR3 is TGCGCCAGCAGCCGGTCAGGGGCGGGGAGGAACACTGAAGCTTTCTTT. This sequence encodes CASSRSGAGRNTEAFF.

This clonotype showed up just a few times. The chain links TRBV29-1 to TRBJ2-2; 7 bases align to TRBD1. Germline V gives CDR1 SQVTM, CDR2 ANQGSEA. Unmatched junction bases numbered 9, after V lost 4 bases and J lost 4 bases. This CDR3 is 15 amino acids long. CDR3 in DNA: TGCAGCGTTGCTTCTTCATCAGGGGGCACCGGGGAGCTGTTTTTT. Encoded protein: CSVASSSGGTGELFF.

This clonotype is a singleton in its sample. With a much larger clone just one base away, this may be a read error. This rearrangement joins TRBV25-1 to TRBJ1-4; 8 bases align to TRBD1. This CDR3 contains 14 residues. Germline CDR1 and CDR2: MGHDK and SYGVNS. In DNA form, the CDR3 reads TGTGCCATCAGTAACCACAGGGGGTCTGAAAAACTGTTTTTT. It translates to CAISNHRGSEKLFF.

The V and J genes are TRBV3-1 and TRBJ2-7, with 9 bases matching TRBD2. Germline V CDR1 and CDR2: LGHDT, YNNKEL (reference sequence). V lost 4 bases to trimming and J lost 7 bases; unmatched junction nucleotides: 8. This CDR3 has 14 residues. The CDR3 DNA is TGTGCCAGCAGCCTTGATCTGCTAGCGGGGGAGCAGTACTTC. Its protein product is CASSLDLLAGEQYF.

The chain uses TRBV5-5 and TRBJ1-4; D is ambiguous. Germline V gene sequence: CDR1 SGHKS, CDR2 YYEKEE (reference sequence). This CDR3 has 15 amino acids. Trimming shortened V by 1 base and J by 7 bases, and 14 bases separated the two germline ends. CDR3 residues: CASSLPLGSGEKLFF. CDR3 in DNA: TGTGCCAGCAGCTTGCCACTCGGCTCCGGTGAAAAACTGTTTTTT.

The chain has TRBV7-9 and TRBJ1-2; a weak D match, TRBD1 (5 bases). The CDR3 runs 17 residues. The germline gives CDR1 SEHNR, CDR2 FQNEAQ (reference sequence). Trimming cost V 5 bases and J 8 bases, with 27 bases left between them. CDR3 bases: TGTGCCAGCAGCCCGTACCGAAATAAACAGGAAAGGTGGGGCTACACCTTC. Amino acids: CASSPYRNKQERWGYTF.

The chain is built from TRBV15 and TRBJ1-2, with D perhaps TRBD1 (5 bases). Germline CDR1 and CDR2: LNHNV and YYDKDF (reference sequence). Trimming cost V 0 bases and J 7 bases, with 12 bases left between them. The CDR3 is 14 amino acids. The CDR3 here is CATSRDKGRVGYTF. The CDR3 DNA reads TGTGCCACCAGCAGAGATAAGGGCAGGGTTGGCTACACCTTC.

This clonotype was counted ten times or more. V usage is TRBV10-3 and J usage is TRBJ2-6; a possible D gene is TRBD1 (5 bases). CDR1 and CDR2 from the germline V gene are ENHRY and SYGVKD. The CDR3 contains 16 residues. V was cut by 10 bases and J by 1 base, with 17 bases left in between. CDR3 nucleotides: TGTGCCACAAGACAGTTTTTAGAGTCTGGGGCCAACGTCCTGACTTTC. It translates to CATRQFLESGANVLTF.

This clonotype has just a few counts. This chain uses TRBV7-9 with TRBJ1-4, with D uncertain. Trimming stripped 0 bases from V and 8 bases from J, with 13 bases between. The CDR3 extends over 15 amino acids. Looked up from germline, CDR1 is SEHNR and CDR2 is FQNEAQ (reference sequence). In DNA, the CDR3 is TGTGCCAGCAGCTTAGCGAAGGGAGATGGGGAAAAACTGTTTTTT. Its protein is CASSLAKGDGEKLFF.

This clonotype was observed at least ten times. The genes are TRBV15 and TRBJ1-6; D ambiguous. Trimming took off 3 bases at V and 10 bases at J, with 19 bases between the two ends. Germline V gene lookup returns CDR1 LNHNV and CDR2 YYDKDF (reference sequence). The CDR3 totals 16 residues. The CDR3 spells CATSSHLAGGRSPLHF. The CDR3 coding sequence is TGTGCCACCAGCAGCCACCTCGCGGGTGGGAGGTCACCCCTCCACTTT. The whole variable domain, filled in from reference TRBV15 and TRBJ1-6, reads DAMVIQNPRYQVTQFGKPVTLSCSQTLNHNVMYWYQQKSSQAPKLLFHYYDKDFNNEADTPDNFQSRRPNTSFCFLDIRSPGLGDTAMYLCATSSHLAGGRSPLHFGNGTRLTVT.

This clonotype was picked up many times. The V gene is TRBV4-1, the J gene TRBJ2-4, with 10 nucleotides matching TRBD2. Germline V gene lookup returns CDR1 MGHRA and CDR2 YSYEKL. The CDR3 sequence is 17 residues long. After removal of 5 bases from V and 7 bases from J, the junction contained 14 bases not matched to a gene. Written as DNA, the CDR3 is TGCGCCAGCAGCAAAAGCCTTGTAGCGGGGGGCGAGAACATTCAGTACTTC. Its translation is CASSKSLVAGGENIQYF.

This chain joins TRBV29-1 and TRBJ2-1; 9 nucleotides line up with TRBD2. The V gene end was trimmed by 7 bases and the J gene end by 9 bases; junction bases not matched to a gene: 10. Germline CDR1 and CDR2: SQVTM and ANQGSEA. The CDR3 consists of 13 residues. CDR3 DNA: TGCAGCGGCAGCGGGGGGCTTTTGGTTGAGCAGTTCTTC. Its protein is CSGSGGLLVEQFF.

This clonotype has more than one count but fewer than ten. V gene TRBV15 combines with J gene TRBJ1-2; 7 bases line up with TRBD1. CDR1 is LNHNV and CDR2 is YYDKDF in the germline V gene (reference sequence). V lost 3 bases to trimming and J lost 2 bases; unmatched junction nucleotides: 6. This CDR3 contains 15 residues. This CDR3 reads CATSRGGQSNYGYTF. In nucleotides, the CDR3 is TGTGCCACCAGCAGGGGGGGACAGAGCAACTATGGCTACACCTTC.

The genes are TRBV20-1 and TRBJ1-2; D uncertain. The V end lost 2 bases, the J end lost 4 bases, and 8 bases lay between the germline ends. Germline lookup yields CDR1 DFQATT and CDR2 SNEGSKA (reference sequence). This CDR3 has 12 residues. CDR3 nucleotide sequence: TGCAGTGCTAGACCCGACCCCTATGGCTACACCTTC. Its protein is CSARPDPYGYTF.

The chain recombines TRBV6-6 with TRBJ2-2, with D uncertain. Trimming stripped 6 bases from V and 0 bases from J, with 8 bases between. This CDR3 is built from 14 residues. Germline V CDR1 and CDR2: MNHNY, SVGAGI (reference sequence). The CDR3 loop reads CASRPLSNTGELFF. CDR3 in DNA: TGTGCCAGCAGACCCCTCTCGAACACCGGGGAGCTGTTTTTT.

At least ten counts were recorded for this clonotype. The chain recombines TRBV14 with TRBJ2-2; D tentatively fits TRBD1 or TRBD2 (5 bases each). Trimming took 1 base from V and 4 from J, leaving 13 bases between them. CDR1 and CDR2 (germline): SGHDN, FVKESK. This CDR3 contains 16 residues. This chain's CDR3 is CASSQAGTILTGELFF. The CDR3 bases are TGTGCCAGCAGCCAAGCCGGGACCATCCTCACCGGGGAGCTGTTTTTT.

This clonotype was counted at least ten times. V and J are TRBV2 and TRBJ2-1; maybe TRBD1 (5 bases). The germline CDR1 and CDR2 sequences are SNHLY and FYNNEI. The CDR3 is 15 amino acids. V dropped 8 bases and J dropped 0 bases, with 14 bases sitting between them. The CDR3 is CASRYRTSSYNEQFF. Here the CDR3 DNA reads TGTGCCAGCCGGTACAGGACAAGCTCCTACAATGAGCAGTTCTTC.

V gene TRBV6-5 combines with J gene TRBJ2-2, with TRBD1 as a possible D gene (5 bases). Germline CDR1 MNHEY, CDR2 SVGAGI. The V end was cut by 2 bases, the J end by 5 bases, with 9 bases between. The CDR3 runs to 14 residues. The CDR3 coding sequence is TGTGCCAGCAGTTACGGAACAGGAACCGGGGAGCTGTTTTTT. Translated: CASSYGTGTGELFF.

In its sample, this clonotype was seen many times. The chain employs TRBV30 and TRBJ1-6, with TRBD1 identical over 9 bases. Germline CDR1 GTSNPN, CDR2 SVGIG (reference sequence). J gave up 8 bases and V 5 bases, and 7 bases lay outside the gene matches. This CDR3 has 14 amino acids. CDR3 amino acids: CAWGPGQGYSPLHF. As DNA, the CDR3 is TGTGCCTGGGGACCGGGACAGGGTTATTCACCCCTCCACTTT.

The table lists this clonotype with a few counts. The chain couples TRBV10-3 to TRBJ1-6; D perhaps matches TRBD1 (5 bases). Trimming left V 4 bases short and J 6 bases short, with 13 bases between. Germline values: CDR1 ENHRY, CDR2 SYGVKD. The CDR3 sequence is 15 residues long. The CDR3 DNA sequence: TGTGCCATCAGTGGCACCGGGGCCGGTAATTCACCCCTCCACTTT. Protein sequence: CAISGTGAGNSPLHF.

This clonotype was seen at least ten times. The chain carries TRBV5-1 and TRBJ1-1; TRBD1 matches at 7 bases. V was clipped by 5 bases and J by 1 base; unmatched bases: 5. The CDR3 sequence is 14 residues long. Germline lookup yields CDR1 SGHRS and CDR2 YFSETQ. The CDR3 DNA follows: TGCGCCAGCAGACGGACAGGAGAGAACACTGAAGCTTTCTTT. This encodes CASRRTGENTEAFF.

This clonotype was observed at least ten times. The V gene is TRBV4-1, the J gene TRBJ2-1, with 10 bases identical to TRBD2. Germline V lookup: CDR1 MGHRA, CDR2 YSYEKL. V lost 0 bases and J lost 3; bases outside the gene matches: 14. This CDR3 region has 20 residues. CDR3 sequence reads: CASSQDELKASGGYYNEQFF. CDR3 nucleotide sequence: TGCGCCAGCAGCCAAGATGAGCTTAAGGCTAGCGGGGGATACTACAATGAGCAGTTCTTC.

V gene TRBV9 combines with J gene TRBJ1-1; D is possibly TRBD1 (5 bases). Per germline, CDR1 SGDLS and CDR2 YYNGEE. The CDR3 has 15 residues. The germline V and J ends were trimmed by 0 bases and 3 bases, with 12 bases remaining between them. The chain's CDR3 is CASSVVQTADTEAFF. Written as DNA, the CDR3 is TGTGCCAGCAGCGTAGTCCAGACAGCGGACACTGAAGCTTTCTTT.

This clonotype turned up a few times. The V and J genes are TRBV6-5 and TRBJ1-3; D perhaps matches TRBD1 (5 bases). CDR3 length: 14 residues. Trimming took off 2 bases at V and 3 bases at J, with 8 bases between the two ends. The germline V gene encodes CDR1 MNHEY and CDR2 SVGAGI. CDR3 DNA sequence: TGTGCCAGCAGTTACGGGACCTATGGAAACACCATATATTTT. It translates to CASSYGTYGNTIYF.

This clonotype was counted many times. The chain combines TRBV6-6 with TRBJ1-4, with D unclear. Germline V gene sequence: CDR1 MNHNY, CDR2 SVGAGI (reference sequence). The germline V and J ends were trimmed by 0 bases and 0 bases, with 11 bases remaining between them. This CDR3 has 17 residues. CDR3 sequence reads: CASSYSRTDATNEKLFF. In DNA form, the CDR3 reads TGTGCCAGCAGTTACTCGAGAACGGACGCAACTAATGAAAAACTGTTTTTT.